This paragraph reports one T cell receptor beta chain. This specimen belongs to a study of blood T cell repertoires in COVID-19. Study in general: The cDNA or gDNA used as material had been derived from T cells, B-cell-depleted T cells, or PBMCs.

Assay used: immunoSEQ multiplex PCR; TCRdb lists only in-frame clones, some missing. The sample includes some 200,000 clones, 80% to 85% of them seen just once. The study assigned cohorts using participant-reported clinical history. Germline values: CDR1 LNHDA, CDR2 SQIVND (reference sequence). This CDR3 has 16 residues. V trimming: 4 bases; J trimming: 4 bases; junction bases outside the gene matches: 6. This sequence was found in a man aged 40-49 years who had recovered from COVID-19. The gene calls are TRBV19 and TRBJ1-5, with TRBD1 identical over 11 bases. Sample: PBMCs or T cells enriched from blood (not recorded which). CDR3 amino acids: CASSTRTGGLNQPQHF. For the CDR3, the DNA is TGTGCCAGTAGTACGAGGACAGGGGGCCTTAATCAGCCCCAGCATTTT.